This T cell receptor beta chain was identified in a study of identical twins listed by TCRdb under 2016. Some background on the complete study: To test whether fetal clonotypes persist, the study used deep sequencing on TCR alpha and beta repertoires from monozygotic twins, unrelated adults of various ages, and cord blood. Replicate twin experiments were performed at different times using different library preparation protocols to rule out contamination. What the authors observed across the whole study: In monozygotic twins, out-of-frame TCR alpha sharing was systematically underestimated by recombination models, although the models agreed with sharing between unrelated individuals. Conclusions relied on cross-sectional statistical analysis, since the same donors could not be followed over many years. Invariant T cells such as MAIT and iNKT could partly confound zero-insertion analyses, though diverse VJ usage argued against this for most clonotypes. The excess sharing between twins in beta out-of-frame sequences was weaker because fewer shared sequences reduced the signal-to-noise ratio. Abundant cord blood beta clonotypes carried fewer insertions; young adult naive repertoires showed a weaker similar trend, while memory repertoires showed none. Out-of-frame TCR alpha sequences shared between twins showed an excess of low generation-probability sequences compared with coincidental sharing between unrelated individuals.

Regarding this clonotype: Its antigen is still unknown. Base qualities are not at hand, and no much larger clone is one base apart.

Only healthy Caucasian donors were included. Three pairs of female monozygotic twins, all aged 18 to 29 years, made up the twin cohort. RNA for TCR libraries was isolated from peripheral blood mononuclear cells. The library was built by means of 5' RACE. TCRdb names Illumina HiSeq 2000 as the instrument used. Template switching introduced a universal primer binding site; the final cDNA contained a unique molecular identifier, enabling accurate counting of TCR cDNA molecules. First-strand cDNA for TCR alpha and beta chains was synthesized from specific primers in the conserved constant-segment region. To control for contamination, each cDNA library was double barcoded with a SMART-Mk sample barcode plus Illumina barcodes. TruSeq adapter sequences and Illumina sample barcodes were added in two successive PCR steps. The Illumina HiSeq platform was used with custom primers to sequence TCR alpha and beta cDNA libraries. The published analysis was carried out like this. MiGEC processed the raw reads to extract unique molecular identifiers, while MiXCR was used to determine the CDR3 positions. For each individual, recombination models were inferred using an EM algorithm with the repgenHMM and IGoR tools. Shared clonotype analysis was performed with the tcR package in R, normalizing sharing by the product of cloneset sizes. Out-of-frame nonproductive sequences were analyzed to study raw recombination free of thymic and clonal selection effects. TCRdb reprocessed the public reads (quality trimming at Q25 with fastp, clone calling with MiXCR) and kept in-frame beta chains. Rows matching on CDR3 protein sequence are summarized as one entry with the most common DNA and genes. The V and J calls and clone size come from TCRdb's table, not from the authors' own analysis. This sample holds about 790,000 distinct CDR3 sequences; roughly 20% were observed only once. The ten largest make up around 14% of the sample.

Per the germline V gene, SGHRS is the CDR1 and YFSETQ is the CDR2. Here V drops 0 bases and J drops 2 bases, and the junction holds 18 bases not matched to any gene. The CDR3 runs 21 amino acids, cysteine and phenylalanine included. The DNA shown is the 63-base CDR3, in frame from base 1. This sample also belongs to another study, concerning T cells expressing NK-cell markers. According to the second study: TCR beta-chain repertoires were profiled in sorted CD3+CD56+NKG2C+, CD3+CD56+NKG2C- and CD3+CD56-NKG2C+ T-cell subsets from several donors. Among the eight sequenced donors, only one was HCMV-seronegative, while the other seven were HCMV-seropositive. To restrict sorting to alphabetaTCR-expressing T cells, an anti-gammadeltaTCR antibody was added in several experiments. In roughly 6 donors, the dominant CD3+CD56+NKG2C+ clonotypes ranked among the top 10 CD8+ clonotypes, making up roughly 1.0-7.0% of CD8+ T cells. Those dominant clonotypes were again the most abundant among CD3+CD56-NKG2C+ cells in several donors, at roughly 28.3-60.1%. It remained unclear whether the expanded NKG2C-expressing T cell clones were specific for HCMV antigens. Randomly selected healthy volunteers, three men and five women, were used as the eight sequenced donors. A commercial ELISA kit detecting HCMV-specific IgG in serum was used to determine HCMV serostatus. For five or six donors, unsorted PBMC were also used to sequence bulk peripheral blood T-cell repertoires. MIGEC was used to demultiplex reads and group reads by UMI, and MiTCR was used to assemble and quantify clonotypes. Only TCR cDNA sequences supported by at least two reads were kept to exclude erroneous sequences. Downstream repertoire analysis used the tcR package, and clonotypes were matched across fractions by CDR3 nucleotide sequence plus V segment. VDJmatch was used to annotate antigen specificity against VDJdb, with one amino acid substitution in CDR3 allowed.

The clonotype comes from a woman aged 18-35 years in good health. Sequenced material: PBMCs. The rearrangement joined TRBV5-1 to TRBJ2-5, and 11 junction bases match TRBD2. The base sequence is TGCGCCAGCAGCTTGGTCCCCTCTAGCGGGGGGTACACTACACGACAAGAGACCCAGTACTTC. Translated, it reads CASSLVPSSGGYTTRQETQYF.